This is a list of T cell receptor beta chains from one sample in a study of T cells in Graves' hyperthyroidism and ophthalmopathy. TCRdb ran MiXCR on the multiplex PCR reads and lists one entry per CDR3 protein. The table records 370,000 or so distinct CDR3 sequences, roughly 12% of them present only once. Sequences were obtained from blood. The receptors shown here come from a young man with Graves' hyperthyroidism that later progressed to Graves' ophthalmopathy. The CDR3 runs from the conserved cysteine through the conserved F or W. Fields, in order: D gene, J gene, V gene, clone size, CDR3 DNA, CDR3 protein. D genes are given only for firm matches. Clone size is given for some rows only: seen once, a few or many times, or a class if the clone is expanded.

TRBD2 | TRBJ2-3 | TRBV4-2 | many | TGTGCCAGCAGCCAAGATCTAGCGGGGGGCACAGATACGCAGTATTTT | CASSQDLAGGTDTQYF
- | TRBJ2-5 | TRBV2 | many | TGTGCCAGCAGTGAACAGGGGTTAGTGCAAGAGACCCAGTACTTC | CASSEQGLVQETQYF
- | TRBJ2-7 | TRBV20-1 | once | TGCAGTGCCAACCACGCCGGGGTACTCTCCTACGAGCAGTACTTC | CSANHAGVLSYEQYF
- | TRBJ1-4 | TRBV11-3 | - | TGTGCCAGCAGCTCCGCAGAGGGACCTGAAGGGGAAAAACTGTTTTTT | CASSSAEGPEGEKLFF
TRBD2 | TRBJ2-3 | TRBV27 | - | TGTGCCAGCAGTTGGGGGGGTATGACAGATACGCAGTATTTT | CASSWGGMTDTQYF
- | TRBJ2-3 | TRBV7-3 | many | TGTGCCAGCAGCTTACAGGGGGGGAGAGATACGCAGTATTTT | CASSLQGGRDTQYF
- | TRBJ2-2 | TRBV12-3/TRBV12-4 | few | TGTGCCAGCAGGACGACGGACAGGAACACCGGGGAGCTGTTTTTT | CASRTTDRNTGELFF
TRBD1 | TRBJ2-7 | TRBV7-2 | many | TGTGCCAGCAGCTTAAGTAGGACAGGGGGGTACGAGCAGTACTTC | CASSLSRTGGYEQYF
- | TRBJ2-5 | TRBV11-2 | many | TGTGCCAGCAGCCAGGAGGGGATGCGAGAGACCCAGTACTTC | CASSQEGMRETQYF
- | TRBJ2-7 | TRBV5-6 | many | TGTGCCAGCAGCCTTGGGGTAATCAACGAGCAGTACTTC | CASSLGVINEQYF
TRBD1 | TRBJ2-6 | TRBV11-2 | many | TGTGCCAGCAGCGGGGACAGGGGGCAAGCTGGGGCCAACGTCCTGACTTTC | CASSGDRGQAGANVLTF
- | TRBJ2-1 | TRBV7-8 | - | TGTGCCAGCAGCTTAGGAGGTTTCGGTGAGCAGTTCTTC | CASSLGGFGEQFF
- | TRBJ1-1 | TRBV29-1 | - | TGCAGCATCAGGGGTATTAGTGGGACTGAAGCTTTCTTT | CSIRGISGTEAFF
- | TRBJ2-4 | TRBV5-1 | - | TGCGCCAGCAGCTTGGAATCTGGCGGGGCAGCCAAAAACATTCAGTACTTC | CASSLESGGAAKNIQYF
- | TRBJ1-3 | TRBV12-3/TRBV12-4 | many | TGTGCCAGCAGTCCCCGTTATAACTCTGGAAACACCATATATTTT | CASSPRYNSGNTIYF
- | TRBJ1-1 | TRBV20-1 | many | TGCACCAAAAAAGGGCCCGGCACTGAAGCTTTCTTT | CTKKGPGTEAFF
- | TRBJ1-6 | TRBV7-2 | few | TGTGCCAGCAGCCCCTTACGGGGAGTTAGATACTCACCCCTCCACTTT | CASSPLRGVRYSPLHF
- | TRBJ1-5 | TRBV9 | few | TGTGCCAGCAGCGTACCCCCGTCGTCCGGGTATAATAGCAATCAGCCCCAGCATTTT | CASSVPPSSGYNSNQPQHF
TRBD2 | TRBJ2-1 | TRBV30 | few | TGTGCCTGGAGTCCGGGACTAGCGGGGACCGGGGGGCAGTTCTTC | CAWSPGLAGTGGQFF
TRBD2 | TRBJ2-3 | TRBV28 | - | TGTGCCAGCAGTTTCCCTAGCGGGAGGCCCGGGTATACGCAGTATTTT | CASSFPSGRPGYTQYF
TRBD1 | TRBJ1-2 | TRBV28 | many | TGTGCCAGCAGCTTAGGGAGGGACAGGATCTACTATGGCTACACCTTC | CASSLGRDRIYYGYTF
- | TRBJ1-3 | TRBV6-1 | many | TGTGCCAGCAGTGAAGCGGCTTTGGATGCTGGAAACACCATATATTTT | CASSEAALDAGNTIYF
- | TRBJ2-1 | TRBV10-3 | many | TGTGCCATCAGTGCTTCCCCGCGGATCAGATCCAATGAGCAGTTCTTC | CAISASPRIRSNEQFF
- | TRBJ2-7 | TRBV15 | many | TGTGCCACCAGCAGAGATCGTGGCAGTTCCTACGAGCAGTACTTC | CATSRDRGSSYEQYF
- | TRBJ1-5 | TRBV19 | - | TGTGCCAGTAAAGGGGACAACTATAGCAATCAGCCCCAGCATTTT | CASKGDNYSNQPQHF
TRBD2 | TRBJ2-3 | TRBV6-1 | - | TGTGCCAGCAAGGAGCGGGGGGTGAGGGATACGCAGTATTTT | CASKERGVRDTQYF
- | TRBJ2-7 | TRBV6-1 | many | TGTGCCAGCAGTGTTAAGGGGATAGGAGAGCAGTACTTC | CASSVKGIGEQYF
TRBD1 | TRBJ2-7 | TRBV6-1 | many | TGTGCCAGCGGAAGACAGGGGTATGGGGAGCAGTACTTC | CASGRQGYGEQYF
- | TRBJ1-1 | TRBV12-3/TRBV12-4 | many | TGTGCCAGCAGTTTCCCAGGGGAGTGGACTGAAGCTTTCTTT | CASSFPGEWTEAFF
- | TRBJ1-2 | TRBV6-2/TRBV6-3 | few | TGTGCCAGCAGCCAGGATTGGACTTATGGCTACACCTTC | CASSQDWTYGYTF
- | TRBJ1-2 | TRBV18 | many | TGTGCCAGCTCACCGGGGGCACTAAACTATGGCTACACCTTC | CASSPGALNYGYTF
- | TRBJ2-3 | TRBV7-3 | - | TGTGCCAGCAGCTTTGGGCGGGGGCTCACTTATACGCAGTATTTT | CASSFGRGLTYTQYF
TRBD2 | TRBJ2-1 | TRBV4-2 | few | TGTGCCAGCAGCCAAGATCTTGTGGCTAGCGGGGGCCAAATCTCCTACAATGAGCAGTTCTTC | CASSQDLVASGGQISYNEQFF
- | TRBJ2-3 | TRBV5-1 | many | TGCGCCAGCAGCACTTACAGGGCTACCTCCACAGATACGCAGTATTTT | CASSTYRATSTDTQYF
- | TRBJ2-7 | TRBV12-3/TRBV12-4 | - | TGTGCCAGCAAGGACAGACGATCCTACGAGCAGTACTTC | CASKDRRSYEQYF
TRBD1 | TRBJ2-7 | TRBV7-9 | many | TGTGCCAGCAGCACGACAGGGATCTACTACGAGCAGTACTTC | CASSTTGIYYEQYF
- | TRBJ1-2 | TRBV6-1 | few | TGTGCCAGCAGTGAAGCCGGGATCCTTAACTATGGCTACACCTTC | CASSEAGILNYGYTF
TRBD2 | TRBJ2-2 | TRBV9 | - | TGTGCCAGCAGCGTAGACCTAGCGGGGGGCACCGGGGAGCTGTTTTTT | CASSVDLAGGTGELFF
- | TRBJ2-5 | TRBV5-1 | few | TGCGCCAGCAGACCGGGACCACGCGAAGAGACCCAGTACTTC | CASRPGPREETQYF
TRBD1 | TRBJ1-1 | TRBV4-1 | few | TGCGCCAGCAGAAAGACAGGGGACACTGAAGCTTTCTTT | CASRKTGDTEAFF
- | TRBJ1-5 | TRBV18 | few | TGTGCCAGCTCCCCTCGGGGGATCGATCAGCCCCAGCATTTT | CASSPRGIDQPQHF
TRBD1 | TRBJ1-2 | TRBV20-1 | many | TGCAGTGCAGTGGACAGGGGCGGTGGCTACACCTTC | CSAVDRGGGYTF
- | TRBJ1-2 | TRBV28 | - | TGTGCCAGCAGTTTAAGGCGCAGGAATGGCTACACCTTC | CASSLRRRNGYTF
TRBD2 | TRBJ2-1 | TRBV10-3 | many | TGTGCCATCAGTGAGTCCGGGGGGGGGAGCTCCTACAATGAGCAGTTCTTC | CAISESGGGSSYNEQFF
- | TRBJ2-6 | TRBV10-2 | - | TGCGCCAACAGTAGGCGTGGCTCTGGGGCCAACGTCCTGACTTTC | CANSRRGSGANVLTF
TRBD1 | TRBJ2-7 | TRBV5-1 | few | TGCGCCAGCAGCTCGACCGGGACAGGGACGGGAGAGCAGTACTTC | CASSSTGTGTGEQYF
TRBD2 | TRBJ2-5 | TRBV7-3 | many | TGTGCCAGCAGCTTCTACGGGGGGGCCTCGGAGACCCAGTACTTC | CASSFYGGASETQYF
TRBD1 | TRBJ2-7 | TRBV11-3 | many | TGTGCCAGCAGCTTAGATCCCAGGGGGCTATACGAGCAGTACTTC | CASSLDPRGLYEQYF
- | TRBJ1-2 | TRBV6-1 | many | TGTGCCAGCAGTGAGAGTCACTATGGCTACACCTTC | CASSESHYGYTF